This T cell receptor beta chain emerged from a study of T cell repertoires in cytomegalovirus infection. TCRdb re-called the reads through MiXCR, storing one row per CDR3 protein. The data contain more than 500,000 distinct CDR3 sequences, about 15% of them singletons. In germline, CDR1 is LNHDA, CDR2 SQIVND (reference sequence). This CDR3 has 16 residues. V was clipped by 3 bases and J by 1 base; unmatched bases: 6. This sequence was found in a human donor in good health (CMV status not recorded). Some clones in this sample may be carry-over from other donors' samples. V and J are TRBV19 and TRBJ1-1, with 9 bases that match TRBD1. The sequenced sample consisted of CD8+ T cells from PBMCs. As DNA, the CDR3 is TGTGCCAGTAGTATTTGGGGACAGGGTAGGAACACTGAAGCTTTCTTT. Residues: CASSIWGQGRNTEAFF.